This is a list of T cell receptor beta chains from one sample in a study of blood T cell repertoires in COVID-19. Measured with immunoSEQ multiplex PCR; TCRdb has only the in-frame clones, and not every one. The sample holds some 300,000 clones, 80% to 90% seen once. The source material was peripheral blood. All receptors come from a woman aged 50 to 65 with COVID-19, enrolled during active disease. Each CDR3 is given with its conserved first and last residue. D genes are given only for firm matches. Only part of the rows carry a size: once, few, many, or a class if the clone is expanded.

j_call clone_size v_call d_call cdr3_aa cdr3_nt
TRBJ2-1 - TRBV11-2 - CASIYGVGGNEQFF TGTGCCAGCATTTATGGGGTGGGGGGCAATGAGCAGTTCTTC
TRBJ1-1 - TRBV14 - CASSQQGPSEAFF TGTGCCAGCAGCCAACAGGGGCCCTCAGAAGCTTTCTTT
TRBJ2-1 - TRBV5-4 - CASSLTAVYNEQFF TGTGCCAGCAGCTTGACAGCTGTATACAATGAGCAGTTCTTC
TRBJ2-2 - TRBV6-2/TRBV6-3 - CASSYHRTSNTGELFF TGTGCCAGCAGTTACCACAGAACTTCGAACACCGGGGAGCTGTTTTTT
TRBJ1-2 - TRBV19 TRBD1 CASSAQGGTNYGYTF TGTGCCAGTAGTGCTCAGGGGGGAACCAACTATGGCTACACCTTC
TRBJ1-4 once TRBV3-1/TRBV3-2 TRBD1 CASSRRGQSNEKLFF TGTGCCAGCAGCCGCCGGGGACAGTCTAATGAAAAACTGTTTTTT
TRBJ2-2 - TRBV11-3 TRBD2 CASSLTSGRAELFF TGTGCCAGCAGCCTTACTAGCGGGAGGGCGGAGCTGTTTTTT
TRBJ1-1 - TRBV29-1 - CSALIGLMNTEAFF TGCAGCGCCTTAATCGGGTTAATGAACACTGAAGCTTTCTTT
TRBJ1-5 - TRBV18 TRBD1 CASSPPGQGNQPQHF TGTGCCAGCTCACCACCGGGACAGGGAAATCAGCCCCAGCATTTT
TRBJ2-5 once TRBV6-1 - CASSERGPSGGETQYF TGTGCCAGCAGTGAACGGGGACCCTCAGGGGGGGAGACCCAGTACTTC
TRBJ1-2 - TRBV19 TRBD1 CATPTRSTGAYGYTF TGTGCCACTCCGACGCGGTCGACAGGGGCCTATGGCTACACCTTC
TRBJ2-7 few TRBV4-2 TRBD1 CASSQADRNYEQYF TGTGCCAGCAGCCAAGCGGACAGGAACTACGAGCAGTACTTC
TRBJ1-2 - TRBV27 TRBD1 CASSPLLRDSYGYTF TGTGCCAGCAGTCCTCTACTGCGGGACAGCTATGGCTACACCTTC
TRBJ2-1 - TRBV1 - CTSSQEVAGVGESSYNEQFF TGCACCAGCAGCCAAGAGGTAGCGGGAGTAGGTGAGAGCTCCTACAATGAGCAGTTCTTC
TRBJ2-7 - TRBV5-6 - CASSSTLWGAYEQYF TGTGCCAGCAGCTCCACCCTCTGGGGCGCCTACGAGCAGTACTTC
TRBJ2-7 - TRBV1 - CTSGGRPYEQYF TGCACCAGCGGCGGGAGGCCCTACGAGCAGTACTTC
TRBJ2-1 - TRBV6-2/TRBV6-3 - CASSYFREQFF TGTGCCAGCAGTTACTTTCGGGAGCAGTTCTTC
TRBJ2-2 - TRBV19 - CASSWEVNTGELFF TGTGCCAGTAGTTGGGAGGTTAACACCGGGGAGCTGTTTTTT
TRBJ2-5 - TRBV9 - CASRGDTGETQYF TGTGCCAGCAGAGGGGACACCGGCGAGACCCAGTACTTC
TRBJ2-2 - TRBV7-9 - CASSLDRGHPNTGELFF TGTGCCAGCAGCTTAGATAGGGGACACCCGAACACCGGGGAGCTGTTTTTT
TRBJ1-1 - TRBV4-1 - CASSQPHVLGGAFF TGCGCCAGCAGCCAACCCCATGTGTTAGGCGGGGCTTTCTTT
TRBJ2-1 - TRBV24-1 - CATSDQDEQFF TGTGCCACCAGTGATCAGGATGAGCAGTTCTTC
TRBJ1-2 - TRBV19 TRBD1 CASSIQGDAGYTF TGTGCCAGTAGTATTCAGGGGGACGCTGGCTACACCTTC
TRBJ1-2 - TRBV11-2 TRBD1 CASSRRDRGSWGYTF TGTGCCAGCAGCCGCCGGGACAGGGGTTCGTGGGGCTACACCTTC
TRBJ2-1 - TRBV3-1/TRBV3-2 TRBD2 CASSRYGLAVNNEQFF TGTGCCAGCAGCCGGTACGGACTAGCGGTTAACAATGAGCAGTTCTTC
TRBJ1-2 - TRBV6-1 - CASSDIRENGYTF TGTGCCAGCAGTGACATCAGGGAAAATGGCTACACCTTC
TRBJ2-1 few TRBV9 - CASSSNHGSEQFF TGTGCCAGCAGCTCGAACCACGGGTCCGAGCAGTTCTTC
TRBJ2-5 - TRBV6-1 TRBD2 CASSEAAVGAGGPGTQYF TGTGCCAGCAGTGAGGCGGCGGTTGGAGCGGGAGGGCCAGGGACCCAGTACTTC
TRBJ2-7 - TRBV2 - CASRRDPYEQYF TGTGCCAGCAGGAGGGATCCCTACGAGCAGTACTTC
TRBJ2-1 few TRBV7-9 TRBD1 CASSFGTVNNEQFF TGTGCCAGCAGCTTCGGGACAGTGAACAATGAGCAGTTCTTC
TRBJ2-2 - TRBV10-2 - CASRGARGTNTGELFF TGCGCCAGCAGGGGGGCCAGGGGTACGAACACCGGGGAGCTGTTTTTT
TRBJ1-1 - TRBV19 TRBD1 CASAPTGNTMNTEAFF TGTGCCAGTGCCCCGACAGGGAACACCATGAACACTGAAGCTTTCTTT
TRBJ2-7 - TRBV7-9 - CASSPAEGQEYF TGTGCCAGCAGCCCGGCGGAGGGCCAGGAGTACTTC
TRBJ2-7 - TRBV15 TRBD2 CATSSEAGAFYEQYF TGTGCCACCAGCAGTGAAGCGGGAGCTTTCTACGAGCAGTACTTC
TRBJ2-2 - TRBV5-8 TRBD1 CASLDRVNTGELFF TGTGCCAGCCTGGACAGGGTGAACACCGGGGAGCTGTTTTTT
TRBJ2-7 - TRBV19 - CASSHGVSYEQYF TGTGCCAGTAGTCATGGAGTTTCCTACGAGCAGTACTTC
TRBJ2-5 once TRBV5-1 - CARTMTLRSNQETQYF TGCGCCAGGACAATGACATTACGTTCTAACCAAGAGACCCAGTACTTC
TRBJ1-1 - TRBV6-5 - CASSSMNTEAFF TGTGCCAGCAGTTCAATGAACACTGAAGCTTTCTTT
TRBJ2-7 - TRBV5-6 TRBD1 CASSRRDRVYEQYF TGTGCCAGCAGCCGCCGGGACAGGGTCTACGAGCAGTACTTC
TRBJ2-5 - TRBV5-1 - CASSLRRDVTETQYF TGCGCCAGCAGCTTGCGGCGGGATGTTACGGAGACCCAGTACTTC
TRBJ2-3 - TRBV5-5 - CASSLGGITSTDTQYF TGTGCCAGCAGCTTGGGAGGGATTACTAGCACAGATACGCAGTATTTT